This T cell receptor (beta chain) was observed in a study of CXCR3-negative and CXCR3-positive naive CD8 T cells. For the study at large: TRB reads totalled about 130 million, about 1.5 +/- 0.3 million per library.

Germline loops: CDR1 MDHEN, CDR2 SYDVKM. This CDR3 contains 11 residues. The libraries of TRB cDNA were constructed through 5' RACE using UMI labels. TCRdb reanalyzed the 5' RACE reads, giving one entry per CDR3 protein sequence and no DNA. The clone table shows some 130,000 distinct CDR3 sequences, with the ten largest holding approximately 0.29%. The CD45RO-CCR7+CD27+CD95- phenotype denoted naive CD8+ T cells. V and J are TRBV28 and TRBJ2-7; the TRBD2 assignment by TCRdb is unverifiable without DNA. The TCR sequence derives from a human donor in good health. Some clones in this sample may be carry-over from other donors' samples. The specimen sequenced was naive CXCR3- CD8+ T cells from blood. The subset is: CD45RO-CCR7+CD27+CD95- naive CD8+ T cells lacking CXCR3 (TNR3-). This chain's CDR3 is CASRTSYEQYF. The whole variable domain, remainder taken from reference TRBV28 and TRBJ2-7, is DVKVTQSSRYLVKRTGEKVFLECVQDMDHENMFWYRQDPGLGLRLIYFSYDVKMKEKGDIPEGYSVSREKKERFSLILESASTNQTSMYLCASRTSYEQYFGPGTRLTVT.